This TCR beta chain is drawn from a study of blood T cell repertoires in COVID-19. This CDR3 region has 14 residues. The J segment lost 5 bases and the V segment lost 4 bases, leaving 5 bases of the junction unmatched. From germline, CDR1 is KGHSH and CDR2 LQKENI. Original analysis: Amplified reference gene primers provided the basis for estimating nucleated cell counts. The data were produced by immunoSEQ multiplex PCR, yet TCRdb's version contains in-frame clones alone and is incomplete. D and trimming come from the DNA, and the V and J calls and clone size come from that table. The data contain about 200,000 clones, about 88% of them seen just once; the ten biggest clones take up roughly 1.6%.

The source material was peripheral blood. This clonotype was sampled from a man younger than 35 with active or convalescent COVID-19. The V gene is TRBV18, the J gene TRBJ2-5, with 9 nucleotides matching TRBD1. The CDR3 DNA reads TGTGCCAGCTCACAATACAGGGGGCCGGAGACCCAGTACTTC. Translation gives CASSQYRGPETQYF. The full variable domain, in which reference TRBV18 and TRBJ2-5 provide the parts outside the CDR3, is NAGVMQNPRHLVRRRGQEARLRCSPMKGHSHVYWYRQLPEEGLKFMVYLQKENIIDESGMPKERFSAEFPKEGPSILRIQQVVRGDSAAYFCASSQYRGPETQYFGPGTRLLVL.